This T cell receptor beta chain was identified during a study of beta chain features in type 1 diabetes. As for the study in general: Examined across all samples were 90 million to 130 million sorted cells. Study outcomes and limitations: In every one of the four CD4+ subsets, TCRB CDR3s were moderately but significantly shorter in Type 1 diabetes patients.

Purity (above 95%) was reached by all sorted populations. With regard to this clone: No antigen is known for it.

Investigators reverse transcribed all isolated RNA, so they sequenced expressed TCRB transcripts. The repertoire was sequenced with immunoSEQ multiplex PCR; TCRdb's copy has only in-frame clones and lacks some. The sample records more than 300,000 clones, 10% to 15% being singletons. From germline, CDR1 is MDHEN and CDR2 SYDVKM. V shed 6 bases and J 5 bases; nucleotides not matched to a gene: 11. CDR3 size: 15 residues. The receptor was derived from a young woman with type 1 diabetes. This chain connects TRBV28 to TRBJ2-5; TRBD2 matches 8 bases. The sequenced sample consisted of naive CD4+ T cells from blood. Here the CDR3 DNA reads TGTGCCAGCAGCCCCCCGGGCGGGGGGAGGGAGACCCAGTACTTC. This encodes CASSPPGGGRETQYF.